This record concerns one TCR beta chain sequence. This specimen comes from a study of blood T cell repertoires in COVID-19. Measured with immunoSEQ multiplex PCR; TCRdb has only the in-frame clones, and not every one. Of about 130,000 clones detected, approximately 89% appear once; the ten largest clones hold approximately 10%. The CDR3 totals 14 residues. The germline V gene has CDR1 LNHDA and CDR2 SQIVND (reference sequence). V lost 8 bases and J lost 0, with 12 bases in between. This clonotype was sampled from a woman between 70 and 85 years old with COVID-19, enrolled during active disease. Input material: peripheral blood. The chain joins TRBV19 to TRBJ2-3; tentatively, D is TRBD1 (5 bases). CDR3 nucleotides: TGTGCCAGTGGACCGACAGCTAGCACAGATACGCAGTATTTT. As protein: CASGPTASTDTQYF.